These 14 T cell receptor beta chains originate from one sample sequenced in a study of CD8 T cells in ankylosing spondylitis. TCRdb re-called the 5' RACE reads through MiXCR, storing one row per CDR3 protein. The sample holds some 120,000 distinct CDR3 sequences, approximately 15% seen once. Source material: blood, either unsorted or a sorted T cell fraction (not recorded which). These receptors all stem from a female donor with ankylosing spondylitis or in good health (not recorded which).

This clonotype was counted at least ten times. J is TRBJ2-7 and V is TRBV5-6, with 10 bases that match TRBD2. CDR3 length: 13 residues. The V gene's germline CDR1 is SGHDT and CDR2 YYEEEE. Trimming cost V 2 bases and J 5 bases; bases outside gene matches: 1. Here the CDR3 DNA reads TGTGCCAGCAGCTTAGCGGGAGGGCACGAGCAGTACTTC. Its protein product is CASSLAGGHEQYF.

The table lists this clonotype with a few counts. The chain employs TRBV27 and TRBJ1-5, with 7 positions matching TRBD1. Trimming removed 4 bases from V and 0 bases from J; junction bases left unmatched: 12. CDR3 length: 18 amino acids. CDR1 and CDR2 from the germline V gene are MNHEY and SMNVEV (reference sequence). The chain's CDR3 is CASSSTGPGFYSNQPQHF. The CDR3 nucleotides read TGTGCCAGCAGTTCGACAGGGCCGGGGTTCTATAGCAATCAGCCCCAGCATTTT.

The chain is built from TRBV12-3 or TRBV12-4 and TRBJ2-7; TRBD1 matches at 7 bases. The junction had 12 bases not matched to a gene; V was cut back by 5 bases and J by 5 bases. The length of the CDR3 is 15 residues. CDR3 in DNA: TGTGCCAGCAGTCTCCACCCGACAGGGAGCGACGAGCAGTACTTC. Protein sequence: CASSLHPTGSDEQYF.

This clonotype has just a few counts. The chain is built from TRBV5-5 and TRBJ2-7; 8 nucleotides match TRBD1. Trimming at V came to 3 bases and at J to 0 bases, leaving 8 bases not matched to a gene. The CDR3 runs to 16 residues. The V gene's germline CDR1 is SGHKS and CDR2 YYEKEE (reference sequence). The CDR3 coding sequence is TGTGCCAGCAGCTGGAGGACAGGGATAGACTCCTACGAGCAGTACTTC. This translates into CASSWRTGIDSYEQYF.

At least ten counts were recorded for this clonotype. This chain joins TRBV10-3 and TRBJ2-1, with a possible D match to TRBD1 (6 bases). The CDR3 spans 16 residues. V gave up 6 bases and J gave up 0 bases, with 15 bases separating them. Germline-derived CDR1 and CDR2 are ENHRY and SYGVKD. CDR3 amino acids: CAISAVGQNSYNEQFF. The CDR3 coding sequence is TGTGCCATCAGCGCGGTGGGACAAAACTCCTACAATGAGCAGTTCTTC.

This clonotype was seen repeatedly, ten times or more. V usage is TRBV20-1 and J usage is TRBJ2-3; D is ambiguous. The CDR3 has 12 amino acids. CDR1 and CDR2 from the germline V gene are DFQATT and SNEGSKA (reference sequence). Trimming stripped 7 bases from V and 2 bases from J, with 10 bases between. The CDR3 nucleotides read TGCAGTGTGGAAGGCGCCACAGATACGCAGTATTTT. Protein sequence: CSVEGATDTQYF.

A word on this clonotype: One end of the junction is discordant with germline, which a read error may explain. The rearrangement uses TRBV20-1 and TRBJ2-2; TRBD1 aligns across 7 bases. CDR1 and CDR2 from the germline V gene are DFQATT and SNEGSKA (reference sequence). The CDR3 sequence is 15 residues long. Here the CDR3 reads CSAYRQGLNTGQLFF. DNA for the CDR3: TGCAGTGCCTACCGACAGGGCTTGAACACCGGGCAGCTGTTTTTT.

This clonotype has ten or more counts. The chain uses TRBV20-1 and TRBJ1-2; TRBD1 aligns across 8 bases. Trimming at V came to 5 bases and at J to 7 bases, leaving 12 bases not matched to a gene. The CDR3 loop spans 14 amino acids. CDR1 DFQATT and CDR2 SNEGSKA come from the germline V gene (reference sequence). This CDR3 is CSASRQGFSGGYTF. CDR3 nucleotides: TGCAGTGCTTCCAGACAGGGGTTTAGCGGTGGCTACACCTTC.

In this sample, this clonotype turned up a few times. The chain combines TRBV6-1 with TRBJ1-1, with D possibly being TRBD1 (6 bases). The CDR3 spans 13 residues. V lost 6 bases to trimming and J lost 6 bases, with 14 bases between them. Germline V gives CDR1 MNHNS, CDR2 SASEGT. The CDR3 sequence is CASSLRGRAEAFF. For the CDR3, the DNA is TGTGCCAGCAGCTTGAGGGGGAGGGCTGAAGCTTTCTTT.

A few counts support this clonotype. J is TRBJ2-3 and V is TRBV7-8; no definite D call. This CDR3 has 17 residues. V lost 5 bases and J lost 3, with 21 bases in between. The germline V gene has CDR1 SGHVS and CDR2 FQNEAQ. Here the CDR3 DNA reads TGTGCCAGCAGCCCAAGGGCCTTGATTTATGGGACAGATACGCAGTATTTT. Translation: CASSPRALIYGTDTQYF.

The table lists this clonotype with many counts. This sequence joins TRBV7-9 and TRBJ1-1, with 8 bases identical to TRBD1. Germline assignment: CDR1 SEHNR and CDR2 FQNEAQ (reference sequence). The CDR3 is 13 amino acids. Germline trimming cut 2 bases from V and 7 bases from J; bases unmatched to any gene: 3. The CDR3 sequence is CASSLYGQGEAFF. The DNA for the CDR3 is TGTGCCAGCAGCTTATATGGACAGGGTGAAGCTTTCTTT.

DNA of the CDR3: TGTGCCAGCAGCTCCCCCTTGCTCGCCTACAATGAGCAGTTCTTC. It codes for CASSSPLLAYNEQFF. The chain combines TRBV5-4 with TRBJ2-1, with unresolved D. This CDR3 has 15 amino acids. Germline CDR1 SGHNT, CDR2 YYREEE (reference sequence). The V end lost 3 bases, the J end lost 2 bases, and 12 bases lay between the germline ends.

The chain employs TRBV24-1 and TRBJ1-1; D remains unclear. V gave up 9 bases and J gave up 1 base, with 8 bases separating them. The CDR3 contains 12 residues. CDR1 KGHDR and CDR2 SFDVKD come from the germline V gene. The CDR3 nucleotides read TGTGCCACCTTGGCGGGGAACACTGAAGCTTTCTTT. This translates into CATLAGNTEAFF.

V and J are TRBV6-1 and TRBJ1-6; unclear D gene. V lost 6 bases, J lost 8 bases, and 11 bases lay in between. This CDR3 has 13 amino acids. CDR1 is MNHNS and CDR2 is SASEGT in the germline V gene. This CDR3 reads CASSGQPDSPLHF. The CDR3 DNA follows: TGTGCCAGCAGCGGGCAACCGGATTCACCCCTCCACTTT.